Below, one T cell receptor (beta chain) is given with its context. The source material, RNA transcripts, was used to amplify TCR beta CDR3 regions. RT-PCR in the first round (using the HTBI primer set) targeted the TCR CDR3. Using its own MiXCR run on the multiplex PCR reads, TCRdb lists one record per CDR3 protein. Of approximately 600,000 distinct CDR3 sequences in the sample, around 21% were seen once. The data derive from a study of T cells in Graves' hyperthyroidism and ophthalmopathy. What was sequenced was blood. This sequence originates from a man aged 25 to 40 with Graves' ophthalmopathy.

The CDR3 region is CASATAGNTEAFF. The CDR3 coding sequence is TGTGCCAGCGCCACGGCGGGGAACACTGAAGCTTTCTTT. The V gene is TRBV2, the J gene TRBJ1-1; D gene ambiguous. The CDR3 has 13 amino acids. The germline CDR1 and CDR2 sequences are SNHLY and FYNNEI. V dropped 8 bases and J dropped 1 base, with 11 bases sitting between them.